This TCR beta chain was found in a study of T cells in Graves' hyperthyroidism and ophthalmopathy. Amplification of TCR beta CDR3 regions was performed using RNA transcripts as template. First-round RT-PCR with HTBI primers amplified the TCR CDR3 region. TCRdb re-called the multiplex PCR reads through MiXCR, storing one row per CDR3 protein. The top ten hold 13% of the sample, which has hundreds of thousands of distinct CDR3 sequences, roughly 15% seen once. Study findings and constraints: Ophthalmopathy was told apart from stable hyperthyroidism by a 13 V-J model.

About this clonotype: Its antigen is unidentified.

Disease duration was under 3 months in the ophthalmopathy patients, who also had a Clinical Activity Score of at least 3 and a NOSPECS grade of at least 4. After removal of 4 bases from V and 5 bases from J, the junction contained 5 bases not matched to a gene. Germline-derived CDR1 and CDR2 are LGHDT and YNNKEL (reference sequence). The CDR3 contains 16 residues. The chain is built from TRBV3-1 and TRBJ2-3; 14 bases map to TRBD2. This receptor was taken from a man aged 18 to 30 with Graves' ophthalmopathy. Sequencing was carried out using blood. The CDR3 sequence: CASSRSTSGGGDTQYF. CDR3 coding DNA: TGTGCCAGCAGCCGATCGACTAGCGGGGGGGGAGATACGCAGTATTTT.